This is a list of T cell receptor beta chains from one sample in a study of blood T cell repertoires in COVID-19. The method was immunoSEQ multiplex PCR; TCRdb's version includes in-frame clones alone and lacks a portion of them. The sample consists of about 44,000 clones, more than 75% of them appearing once. Input material: peripheral blood. Every receptor here comes from a human donor in a cohort sampled during active COVID-19. The CDR3 runs from the conserved cysteine through the conserved F or W.

v_gene: TRBV30; j_gene: TRBJ2-2; CDR3aa: CAWSVGASGFPGGELFF
v_gene: TRBV4-2; j_gene: TRBJ2-1; CDR3aa: CASSQDLAGVRNEQFF
v_gene: TRBV24-1; j_gene: TRBJ2-1; CDR3aa: CATSDPTSGRAPIKFF
v_gene: TRBV11-2; j_gene: TRBJ2-7; CDR3aa: CASSALTGGTYEQYF
v_gene: TRBV12-3/TRBV12-4; j_gene: TRBJ1-3; CDR3aa: CASSTRGNTIYF
v_gene: TRBV18; j_gene: TRBJ2-1; CDR3aa: CASSPGLAMNEQFF
v_gene: TRBV3-1/TRBV3-2; j_gene: TRBJ2-7; CDR3aa: CASSHPGQIYEQYF
v_gene: TRBV6-2/TRBV6-3; j_gene: TRBJ1-1; CDR3aa: CASSYSPGGGTEAFF
v_gene: TRBV6-1; j_gene: TRBJ2-7; CDR3aa: CASSEGQGYYEQYF
v_gene: TRBV5-1; j_gene: TRBJ2-7; CDR3aa: CASSRSGTGFYEQYF
v_gene: TRBV19; j_gene: TRBJ2-1; CDR3aa: CASSMYSGRPYNEQFF
v_gene: TRBV30; j_gene: TRBJ2-7; CDR3aa: CAWSRGLTEQYF
v_gene: TRBV30; j_gene: TRBJ2-5; CDR3aa: CAWMFGISGKETQYF
v_gene: TRBV5-1; j_gene: TRBJ1-1; CDR3aa: CASSANRQGAGTEAFF